The next 4 T cell receptor beta chains were all read from a single sample in a study of shared clonotypes between healthy human individuals. The naive CD8 population came from CD45RO-negative cells selected for CCR7, without terminally differentiated effector memory CD45RA+ cells. Sequencing was performed with immunoSEQ multiplex PCR; in TCRdb, only in-frame clones are kept and a portion is missing. The sample consists of roughly 2,000,000 clones, roughly 95% of them appearing once. Specimen: naive CD8+ T cells sorted from blood. These receptors originate from a man aged 18 to 29 in good health.

V usage is TRBV10-2 and J usage is TRBJ1-1; 7 bases map to TRBD1. CDR1 WSHSY and CDR2 SAAADI come from the germline V gene. The CDR3 is 15 residues long. After removal of 11 bases from V and 0 bases from J, the junction contained 12 bases not matched to a gene. CDR3 sequence reads: CAPRGEGAVNTEAFF. CDR3 nucleotide sequence: TGCGCCCCGCGCGGGGAGGGGGCCGTGAACACTGAAGCTTTCTTT.

This clone occurred once. Other DNA sequences of this sample code for an identical CDR3. This chain links TRBV29-1 with TRBJ2-2; D remains ambiguous. Per germline, CDR1 SQVTM and CDR2 ANQGSEA. The CDR3 totals 10 residues. Trimming left V 4 bases short and J 6 bases short, with 3 bases between. The DNA of the CDR3 is TGCAGCGTTGGGGCCGGGGAGCTGTTTTTT. Residues: CSVGAGELFF.

The CDR3 DNA is TGTGCCAGCAGCCAAGAGGGGAGCGGGGGGGCCCCAGATACGCAGTATTTT. Translated: CASSQEGSGGAPDTQYF. J is TRBJ2-3 and V is TRBV4-2; 10 bases agree with TRBD2. V gave up 0 bases and J gave up 4 bases; unmatched junction bases: 7. Germline CDR1 is LGHNA and CDR2 is YNFKEQ. This CDR3 is 17 amino acids long.

This clone was counted a single time. The chain carries TRBV7-9 and TRBJ1-2, with 7 bases fitting TRBD1. Germline CDR1 reads SEHNR; CDR2 reads FQNEAQ (reference sequence). The CDR3 consists of 15 residues. The trim removed 0 bases at V and 6 bases at J, leaving 7 bases unmatched. The chain's CDR3 is CASSLALQGRNGYTF. The CDR3 DNA sequence: TGTGCCAGCAGCTTAGCCCTACAGGGGAGAAATGGCTACACCTTC.